Presented here are 25 T cell receptor beta chains from one specimen sequenced in a study of regulatory T cells in long-lasting Graves disease. With iRepertoire HTBI primers and Arm-PCR of CDR3 regions, TCR beta libraries were built. Using its own MiXCR run on the multiplex PCR reads, TCRdb lists one record per CDR3 protein. In the table there are a few hundred thousand distinct CDR3 sequences, about 20% of which are singletons. Described time point: persistent/refractory GD, antithyroid drugs over 5 years with positive TRAb. The TCR library used RNA extracted from PBMCs. Specimen: peripheral blood mononuclear cells (PBMCs), collected when the disease was refractory, from a patient treated with antithyroid drugs. Every receptor here comes from a female donor with Graves disease.

This clonotype occurred many times. The chain employs TRBV30 and TRBJ1-6; D call uncertain. V lost 0 bases, J lost 9 bases, and 15 bases lay in between. Germline values: CDR1 GTSNPN, CDR2 SVGIG (reference sequence). CDR3 size: 15 residues. The CDR3 loop reads CAWSVNSLGGSPLHF. In nucleotides, the CDR3 is TGTGCCTGGAGTGTAAACAGTCTTGGCGGTTCACCCCTCCACTTT. Full variable domain (outside the CDR3, taken from reference TRBV30 and TRBJ1-6): SQTIHQWPATLVQPVGSPLSLECTVEGTSNPNLYWYRQAAGRGLQLLFYSVGIGQISSEVPQNLSASRPQDRQFILSSKKLLLSDSGFYLCAWSVNSLGGSPLHFGNGTRLTVT.

The rearrangement uses TRBV6-1 and TRBJ2-2; 8 bases align to TRBD2. Germline trimming cut 7 bases from V and 4 bases from J; bases unmatched to any gene: 17. Germline V gives CDR1 MNHNS, CDR2 SASEGT. This CDR3 spans 18 amino acids. The CDR3 region is CASKKGPQREFGTGELFF. The CDR3 DNA is TGTGCCAGCAAAAAAGGGCCTCAGCGGGAGTTTGGCACCGGGGAGCTGTTTTTT.

This clonotype was counted many times. CDR3 loop: CASSQLDTEAFF. In DNA, the CDR3 is TGTGCCAGCAGCCAACTTGACACTGAAGCTTTCTTT. The rearrangement joins TRBV28 to TRBJ1-1; D call uncertain. This CDR3 contains 12 residues. Germline CDR1 is MDHEN and CDR2 is SYDVKM. The V end lost 6 bases, the J end lost 3 bases, and 8 bases lay between the germline ends.

The CDR3 protein is CAISTGGSQETQYF. CDR3 nucleotide sequence: TGTGCCATCAGTACGGGAGGATCCCAAGAGACCCAGTACTTC. The chain uses TRBV10-3 and TRBJ2-5, with 7 bases matching TRBD2. Trimming cost V 5 bases and J 1 base; bases outside gene matches: 4. The CDR3 runs 14 residues. CDR1 is ENHRY and CDR2 is SYGVKD in the germline V gene.

The rearrangement joins TRBV9 to TRBJ2-7, with 10 positions matching TRBD2. The CDR3 length is 14 residues. Trimming at V came to 1 base and at J to 4 bases, leaving 2 bases not matched to a gene. Germline CDR1 is SGDLS and CDR2 is YYNGEE. The CDR3 reads CASSVTSGMYEQYF. For the CDR3, the DNA is TGTGCCAGCAGCGTAACTAGCGGGATGTACGAGCAGTACTTC.

V and J are TRBV7-2 and TRBJ2-2; D possibly corresponds to TRBD2 (6 bases). The V end was cut by 2 bases, the J end by 2 bases, with 9 bases between. This CDR3 spans 15 amino acids. Looked up from germline, CDR1 is SGHTA and CDR2 is FQGNSA. The CDR3: CASSLLALNTGELFF. The CDR3 region has the DNA TGTGCCAGCAGCTTACTAGCGCTTAACACCGGGGAGCTGTTTTTT.

This chain uses TRBV20-1 with TRBJ2-7; D might be TRBD1 (6 bases). The V end was cut by 4 bases, the J end by 3 bases, with 7 bases between. Germline assignment: CDR1 DFQATT and CDR2 SNEGSKA (reference sequence). The CDR3 totals 11 residues. CDR3 residues: CSAIQGYEQYF. CDR3 DNA: TGCAGTGCTATACAGGGCTACGAGCAGTACTTC.

The CDR3, as DNA: TGTGCCAGCGGGTCGGGGAGGAATGAAAAACTGTTTTTT. It is translated as CASGSGRNEKLFF. J is TRBJ1-4 and V is TRBV25-1, with unresolved D. Trimming cost V 8 bases and J 5 bases, with 12 bases left between them. CDR3 length: 13 amino acids. The germline CDR1 and CDR2 sequences are MGHDK and SYGVNS.

Of note for this clonotype: A far larger clone is one nucleotide away, so this likely arose from a read error. J is TRBJ2-5 and V is TRBV5-1, with D perhaps TRBD1 (6 bases). The J call may be incorrect, as the DNA end agrees better with TRBJ2-7. The CDR3 is made up of 12 amino acids. Germline V gene sequence: CDR1 SGHRS, CDR2 YFSETQ. CDR3 protein: CACSLQGSEQYF. The DNA for the CDR3 is TGCGCCTGCAGCTTACAGGGAAGCGAGCAGTACTTC.

The chain uses TRBV11-2 and TRBJ1-3; D not certain. The CDR3 sequence is 14 residues long. The germline CDR1 and CDR2 sequences are SGHAT and FQNNGV. Trimming shortened V by 4 bases and J by 2 bases, and 9 bases separated the two germline ends. The CDR3, as DNA: TGTGCCAGCAGCTCTCGTATAGCTGGAAACACCATATATTTT. Protein sequence: CASSSRIAGNTIYF. Drawing the rest from reference TRBV11-2 and TRBJ1-3, the complete variable domain is EAGVAQSPRYKIIEKRQSVAFWCNPISGHATLYWYQQILGQGPKLLIQFQNNGVVDDSQLPKDRFSAERLKGVDSTLKIQPAKLEDSAVYLCASSSRIAGNTIYFGEGSWLTVV.

The CDR3 reads CASSRQGGPSYGYTF. The DNA of the CDR3 is TGTGCCAGTAGTAGACAAGGGGGACCCTCCTATGGCTACACCTTC. The rearrangement joins TRBV19 to TRBJ1-2; maybe TRBD1 (6 bases). The CDR3 totals 15 residues. Germline values: CDR1 LNHDA, CDR2 SQIVND (reference sequence). V was pared by 4 bases and J by 4 bases, with 16 bases between.

This clonotype occurred many times. The rearrangement uses TRBV28 and TRBJ2-7; 8 bases align to TRBD1. Germline V lookup: CDR1 MDHEN, CDR2 SYDVKM. CDR3 length: 14 residues. V shed 7 bases and J 2 bases; nucleotides not matched to a gene: 7. The CDR3 protein is CASTYDRGPYEQYF. CDR3 DNA sequence: TGTGCCAGCACCTACGACAGGGGTCCCTACGAGCAGTACTTC.

In this sample, this clonotype turned up many times. This chain uses TRBV12-3 or TRBV12-4 with TRBJ2-5; TRBD2 matches at 10 bases. V gave up 3 bases and J gave up 0 bases; unmatched junction bases: 4. The CDR3 consists of 16 residues. In nucleotides, the CDR3 is TGTGCCAGCAGTTTCCCCGGACTAGCGGACCAAGAGACCCAGTACTTC. This encodes CASSFPGLADQETQYF.

About this clonotype: This CDR3 is missing its conserved last phenylalanine or tryptophan, likely due to a read error. V and J are TRBV12-3 or TRBV12-4 and TRBJ2-5; D perhaps matches TRBD2 (6 bases). Trimming took off 6 bases at V and 0 bases at J, with 17 bases between the two ends. The CDR3 is made up of 16 amino acids. The CDR3 is CASSRSSSGHQETQYS. In DNA form, the CDR3 reads TGTGCCAGCAGCCGATCCTCCAGCGGGCACCAAGAGACCCAGTACTCC.

In this sample, this clonotype turned up many times. This chain links TRBV7-9 with TRBJ2-7; maybe TRBD2 (5 bases). The CDR3 length is 11 residues. Trimming shortened V by 6 bases and J by 8 bases, and 11 bases separated the two germline ends. Germline CDR1 and CDR2: SEHNR and FQNEAQ (reference sequence). The CDR3 spells CASSRDGKQYF. CDR3 sequence (DNA): TGTGCCAGCAGTCGGGATGGCAAGCAGTACTTC.

This clonotype was detected ten times or more. This chain joins TRBV30 and TRBJ2-7; D is unclear. The CDR3 runs to 13 residues. CDR1 and CDR2 from the germline V gene are GTSNPN and SVGIG (reference sequence). V lost 1 base, J lost 4 bases, and 11 bases lay in between. The CDR3 DNA sequence: TGTGCCTGGAGTGGGAGCATAGGATACGAGCAGTACTTC. Amino acids: CAWSGSIGYEQYF.

The chain uses TRBV5-1 and TRBJ2-7; 11 bases align to TRBD2. The CDR3 runs 17 residues. Germline V gene data show CDR1 as SGHRS and CDR2 as YFSETQ. V lost 5 bases to trimming and J lost 1 base; unmatched junction nucleotides: 11. CDR3: CASRNGRLAGFSYEQYF. The CDR3 DNA sequence: TGCGCCAGCAGAAATGGCCGACTAGCGGGGTTTTCCTACGAGCAGTACTTC. Based on the CDR3 plus reference TRBV5-1 and TRBJ2-7, the full variable domain is KAGVTQTPRYLIKTRGQQVTLSCSPISGHRSVSWYQQTPGQGLQFLFEYFSETQRNKGNFPGRFSGRQFSNSRSEMNVSTLELGDSALYLCASRNGRLAGFSYEQYFGPGTRLTVT.

For this clonotype: A much larger clone lies a single base off, so this may be a read error. V and J are TRBV30 and TRBJ1-2; D is ambiguous. The length of the CDR3 is 11 residues. The germline V gene has CDR1 GTSNPN and CDR2 SVGIG (reference sequence). Here the CDR3 DNA reads TGTGTCTGGACCAAGGATTCCGGCTACACCTTC. Its protein product is CVWTKDSGYTF.

The table lists this clonotype with many counts. V gene TRBV6-5 combines with J gene TRBJ1-2; the D gene is possibly TRBD1 (6 bases). CDR1 and CDR2 (germline): MNHEY, SVGAGI. The length of the CDR3 is 12 residues. V dropped 4 bases and J dropped 8 bases, with 11 bases sitting between them. In DNA, the CDR3 is TGTGCCAGCAGTTTAGGGGGTCGAGGCTACACCTTC. Protein product: CASSLGGRGYTF.

This clonotype was recorded at least ten times. The chain has TRBV28 and TRBJ2-2; TRBD1 matches 10 bases. Per the germline V gene, CDR1 is MDHEN and CDR2 is SYDVKM. Trimming took 6 bases from V and 4 from J; bases not matched to a gene: 8. The CDR3 runs to 16 residues. The CDR3 sequence: CASSGGQGIRTGELFF. CDR3 DNA: TGTGCCAGCAGCGGGGGACAGGGGATTCGCACCGGGGAGCTGTTTTTT.

The CDR3 sequence: CSAPTRDSHYGYTF. The CDR3 DNA reads as TGCAGTGCGCCAACCAGGGACTCGCACTATGGCTACACCTTC. V usage is TRBV20-1 and J usage is TRBJ1-2, with D maybe TRBD1 (5 bases). CDR1 is DFQATT, CDR2 SNEGSKA, per germline (reference sequence). V lost 6 bases and J 3 bases, leaving 17 bases between the germline ends. The CDR3 runs 14 residues.

The chain uses TRBV29-1 and TRBJ2-5; the match to TRBD2 covers 9 bases. V shed 3 bases and J 6 bases; nucleotides not matched to a gene: 5. The CDR3 totals 13 residues. Germline V gives CDR1 SQVTM, CDR2 ANQGSEA. The CDR3 loop reads CSVERLAGKTQYF. The CDR3 bases are TGCAGCGTTGAGAGGCTAGCGGGAAAGACCCAGTACTTC.

This clonotype was seen only a few times. The rearrangement links TRBV3-2 to TRBJ2-5; the table gives TRBD2 as D, unverified against the DNA. TRBV3-2 is shown as a pseudogene. The CDR3 sequence is 15 residues long. DNA of the CDR3: TGTGCCAGCAGCCAAACTCCGGGACTCCAAGAGACCCAGTACTTC. Translated, it gives CASSQTPGLQETQYF.

The chain employs TRBV14 and TRBJ1-5, with 7 bases fitting TRBD1. Germline CDR1 SGHDN, CDR2 FVKESK. The CDR3 has 19 residues. The V segment lost 4 bases and the J segment 6 bases; nucleotides outside the gene matches: 21. The CDR3 sequence is CASSPRPGQTDTLGQPQHF. As DNA, the CDR3 is TGTGCCAGCAGCCCGAGGCCGGGACAGACAGACACCCTTGGTCAGCCCCAGCATTTT.

V gene TRBV3-1 combines with J gene TRBJ1-1, with D possibly matching TRBD1 (5 bases). The ends were cut back, 0 bases at V and 5 bases at J, with 10 bases in the middle. The CDR3 runs to 14 residues. The germline V gene has CDR1 LGHDT and CDR2 YNNKEL (reference sequence). The CDR3 loop reads CASSQERDGTEAFF. The CDR3 bases are TGTGCCAGCAGCCAAGAGAGGGACGGTACTGAAGCTTTCTTT.